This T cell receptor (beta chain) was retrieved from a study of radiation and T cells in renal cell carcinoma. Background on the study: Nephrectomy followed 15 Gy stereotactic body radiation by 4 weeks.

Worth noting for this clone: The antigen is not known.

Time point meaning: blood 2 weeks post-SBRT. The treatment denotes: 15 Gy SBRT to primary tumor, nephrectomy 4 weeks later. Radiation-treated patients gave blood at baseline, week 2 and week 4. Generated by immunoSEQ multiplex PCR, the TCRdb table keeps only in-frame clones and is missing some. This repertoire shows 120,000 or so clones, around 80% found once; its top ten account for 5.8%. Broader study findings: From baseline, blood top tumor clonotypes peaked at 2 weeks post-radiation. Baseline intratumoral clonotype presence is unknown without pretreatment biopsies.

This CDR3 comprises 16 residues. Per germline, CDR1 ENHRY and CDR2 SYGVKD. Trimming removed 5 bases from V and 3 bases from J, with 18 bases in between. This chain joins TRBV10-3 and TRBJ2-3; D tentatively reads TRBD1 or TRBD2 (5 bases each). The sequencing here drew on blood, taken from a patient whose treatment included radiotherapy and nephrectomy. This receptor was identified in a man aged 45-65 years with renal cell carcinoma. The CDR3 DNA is TGTGCCATCAGTTCGCGCCGGGACCCTAAAACAGATACGCAGTATTTT. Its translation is CAISSRRDPKTDTQYF.